The entry that follows covers one T cell receptor (beta chain) sequence. Its antigen is still unknown. The CDR3 covers 14 residues. Germline trimming cut 2 bases from V and 5 bases from J; bases unmatched to any gene: 3. Looked up from germline, CDR1 is SGHRS and CDR2 is YFSETQ. The assay was immunoSEQ multiplex PCR, and TCRdb's table has in-frame clones only and misses some. The sample records 89,000 or so clones, 80% to 90% being singletons. The data stem from a study of OX40 agonist ivuxolimab in advanced cancers. About the research overall: Ivuxolimab was administered intravenously to patients at 0.01 to 10 mg/kg every 2 weeks. Averaging about 60 years in age, with a range of roughly 23 to 80, the cohort was about 86% male.

Findings of the study overall: Dose levels from 0.1 to 3.0 mg/kg saw CD4+ and CD8+ blood T cells expand clonally by week 6.

Sequenced here: CD4+ or CD8+ T cells sorted from blood, sampled in a trial of the OX40 agonist ivuxolimab. The origin of this receptor is an adult with an advanced solid tumor such as melanoma, head and neck, liver or kidney cancer. J is TRBJ1-4 and V is TRBV5-1, with 7 bases that match TRBD1. In nucleotides, the CDR3 is TGCGCCAGCAGCTTCGGACAGGAGAATGAAAAACTGTTTTTT. Encoded protein: CASSFGQENEKLFF.